A single sample is the source of the 12 T cell receptor beta chains below, sequenced in a study of cytomegalovirus exposure and HLA in healthy donors. Vbeta (60) and Jbeta (13) primers were used in the PCR. Repertoires were generated with immunoSEQ multiplex PCR, while TCRdb's copy carries only in-frame clones and drops some. Counted here are about 120,000 clones, 17% occurring once; the ten biggest clones make up about 3%. Specimen: PBMCs. The receptors stem from a female donor in good health and CMV-seropositive.

In this sample, this clone turned up a few times. This sequence joins TRBV7-3 and TRBJ2-1; 8 nucleotides match TRBD1. J was trimmed by 5 bases and V by 3 bases; bases with no gene match: 6. Germline values: CDR1 SGHTA, CDR2 FQGTGA. This CDR3 spans 15 amino acids. The CDR3: CASSFDRGIHNEQFF. The CDR3 DNA reads as TGTGCCAGCAGCTTTGACAGGGGCATCCACAATGAGCAGTTCTTC.

This chain connects TRBV4-3 to TRBJ2-1; TRBD2 matches 7 bases. V gave up 0 bases and J gave up 3 bases; unmatched junction bases: 14. This CDR3 is built from 19 residues. Germline loops: CDR1 LGHNA, CDR2 YSLEER. The CDR3 DNA reads TGCGCCAGCAGCCAAGAGGGTGCGGGGGTCGGGTCCTTCTACAATGAGCAGTTCTTC. Translated, it gives CASSQEGAGVGSFYNEQFF.

The table lists this clone with a few counts. The chain carries TRBV1 and TRBJ2-7; the table's D call of TRBD2 was not tested on the DNA. TRBV1 is listed as a pseudogene. There are 15 residues in the CDR3. The CDR3 bases are TGCACCAGCAGCCAAGATGGGGGAGGGCCCTACGAGCAGTACTTC. Its translation: CTSSQDGGGPYEQYF.

In regard to this clone: Mismatch with germline at one junction end may stem from a read error. The rearrangement uses TRBV15 and TRBJ1-1; 8 positions match TRBD1. The CDR3 covers 16 residues. Germline loops: CDR1 LNHNV, CDR2 YYDKDF (reference sequence). The DNA for the CDR3 is TGTGCCACCAGCAGAGTCAGGGGGCTTTTGAAGACTGAAGCTTTCTTT. Translated, it gives CATSRVRGLLKTEAFF.

A few counts support this clone. The chain links TRBV28 to TRBJ2-5; D is uncertain. V lost 4 bases, J lost 0 bases, and 15 bases lay in between. The CDR3 covers 16 residues. Germline V lookup: CDR1 MDHEN, CDR2 SYDVKM. The CDR3 region is CASSSPSSMYQETQYF. The CDR3 DNA reads as TGTGCCAGCAGTTCCCCGTCCTCTATGTACCAAGAGACCCAGTACTTC.

This clone came up once. The gene calls are TRBV7-9 and TRBJ2-1; 10 bases align to TRBD2. Looked up from germline, CDR1 is SEHNR and CDR2 is FQNEAQ (reference sequence). This CDR3 is 18 amino acids long. V shed 2 bases and J 3 bases; nucleotides not matched to a gene: 10. The CDR3 sequence is CASSLPSGSPRNYNEQFF. CDR3 in DNA: TGTGCCAGCAGCTTACCTAGCGGGAGCCCTCGGAACTACAATGAGCAGTTCTTC.

This chain joins TRBV7-9 and TRBJ1-6, with 11 nucleotides matching TRBD1. Looked up from germline, CDR1 is SEHNR and CDR2 is FQNEAQ (reference sequence). The CDR3 totals 16 residues. Germline trimming cut 5 bases from V and 6 bases from J; bases unmatched to any gene: 6. CDR3 protein: CASSQSGTGGNSPLHF. The CDR3 DNA reads TGTGCCAGCAGCCAATCCGGGACAGGGGGTAATTCACCCCTCCACTTT. The complete variable domain, with remaining parts taken from reference TRBV7-9 and TRBJ1-6, reads DTGVSQNPRHKITKRGQNVTFRCDPISEHNRLYWYRQTLGQGPEFLTYFQNEAQLEKSRLLSDRFSAERPKGSFSTLEIQRTEQGDSAMYLCASSQSGTGGNSPLHFGNGTRLTVT.

This clone was found a few times. The CDR3 region is CASSPQREISYEQYF. The CDR3 DNA reads TGTGCCAGCAGCCCACAGCGGGAGATCTCCTACGAGCAGTACTTC. This chain connects TRBV4-2 to TRBJ2-7; 8 nucleotides agree with TRBD2. This CDR3 has 15 amino acids. The V gene's germline CDR1 is LGHNA and CDR2 YNFKEQ. Unmatched junction bases numbered 5, after V lost 4 bases and J lost 0 bases.

This clone was counted a few times. The chain carries TRBV10-3 and TRBJ1-2; TRBD1 matches at 7 bases. The CDR3 runs to 14 residues. Germline values: CDR1 ENHRY, CDR2 SYGVKD. Trimming removed 4 bases from V and 0 bases from J; junction bases left unmatched: 2. The chain's CDR3 is CAISGDSSNYGYTF. The CDR3 DNA follows: TGTGCCATCAGTGGGGACAGTTCTAACTATGGCTACACCTTC.

This clone showed up just a few times. The rearrangement uses TRBV29-1 and TRBJ1-3, with D uncertain. The CDR3 runs to 11 residues. Germline CDR1 and CDR2: SQVTM and ANQGSEA. V lost 8 bases to trimming and J lost 0 bases, with 5 bases between them. CDR3 in DNA: TGCAGCATCGGCTCTGGAAACACCATATATTTT. Its translation: CSIGSGNTIYF.

The genes are TRBV12-1 and TRBJ2-7; the listed D gene, TRBD1, was not tested against the DNA. TRBV12-1 is annotated as a pseudogene. The CDR3 length is 14 residues. CDR3 DNA sequence: TGTGCCAGCAGCTTAGTTGGCAGGGGCTACGAGCAGTACTTC. It yields the protein CASSLVGRGYEQYF.

The CDR3 sequence: CASSPGQYYEQYF. In nucleotides, the CDR3 is TGTGCCAGCTCACCGGGACAGTACTACGAGCAGTACTTC. The J gene is TRBJ2-7, the V gene TRBV18, with 7 bases that match TRBD1. Per germline, CDR1 KGHSH and CDR2 LQKENI. The CDR3 consists of 13 residues. The J segment lost 3 bases and the V segment lost 3 bases, leaving 2 bases of the junction unmatched.